This TCR beta chain was identified during a study of identical twins (dated by TCRdb to 2016 to 2017). For the wider study: To test whether fetal clonotypes persist, this study deep-sequenced TCR alpha and beta repertoires from monozygotic twins, from unrelated adults of various ages, and from cord blood. To rule out contamination, the twin experiments were replicated at different times with different library preparation protocols. What the research found in general, with its limitations: Out-of-frame TCR alpha sharing in monozygotic twins was systematically underestimated by recombination models, whereas sharing between unrelated individuals was in agreement with the recombination models. Invariant T cells such as MAIT and iNKT could partly confound zero-insertion analyses, although diverse VJ usage argued against such confounding for most clonotypes. Fewer insertions were carried by abundant cord blood beta clonotypes, a similar but weaker trend appeared in young adult naive repertoires, and no such trend appeared in memory repertoires. Because the same donors could not be followed over many years, conclusions were based on cross-sectional statistical analysis. Out-of-frame TCR alpha sequences shared between twins showed an excess of low generation-probability sequences compared with coincidental sharing between unrelated individuals. In beta out-of-frame sequences, excess twin sharing was weaker, because having fewer shared sequences lowered the signal-to-noise ratio.

The library was obtained by 5' RACE. The listed sequencing device is Illumina HiSeq 2000. Template switching introduced a universal primer binding site; the final cDNA contained a unique molecular identifier, enabling accurate counting of TCR cDNA molecules. Specific primers in the conserved constant-segment region were used to synthesize first-strand cDNA for the TCR alpha and beta chains. To control for contamination, every cDNA library carried two barcodes: a SMART-Mk sample barcode plus Illumina barcodes. TruSeq adapter sequences, together with Illumina sample barcodes, were added in two successive PCR steps. Sequencing of the TCR alpha and beta cDNA libraries was done on the Illumina HiSeq platform using custom primers. In the original analysis: Unique molecular identifiers were extracted from raw reads with MiGEC, and CDR3 positions were determined with MiXCR. For each individual, recombination models were inferred using an EM algorithm with the repgenHMM and IGoR tools. The tcR package in R was used for shared clonotype analysis, with sharing normalized by the product of cloneset sizes. To study raw recombination free of thymic and clonal selection effects, out-of-frame nonproductive sequences were analyzed. The public reads were reprocessed in TCRdb via fastp at Q25 and MiXCR, keeping in-frame beta chains. All rows with the same CDR3 protein become a single entry with the most common DNA and genes. The V and J calls and clone size are TCRdb's, not the authors'. This sample gives more than 400,000 distinct CDR3 sequences in total; roughly 15% of them show up just once. Roughly 0.43% of the sample lies in the top ten.

Every donor was a healthy Caucasian. Three pairs of female monozygotic twins, all aged 18 to 29 years, were included in the twin cohort. Positive isolation kits from Invitrogen were used to isolate CD4+ and CD8+ T cell populations. This clonotype came up a few times. The clone's antigen remains unknown. Nothing much larger sits one base from this clone, and base qualities are not available. The germline V gene gives CDR1 as MNHNS and CDR2 as SASEGT. Trimming takes 8 bases off V and 6 bases off J; junction bases not matched to a gene: 6. Reading from cysteine to phenylalanine, the CDR3 counts 14 amino acids. CDR3 DNA only is kept here, 42 bases in frame from base 1. The same sample was also studied in work on yellow fever vaccine responses in identical twins. From the second report: The T cell response to vaccination in identical twins was reported by the authors to appear partly convergent and partly personalized. In the study, vaccine-responding T cell clones were precisely tracked in identical twins.

The TCR sequence derives from a woman between 18 and 29 years old in good health. The receptor chain draws on TRBV6-1 and TRBJ1-4, and 10 junctional nucleotides match TRBD1. Sequenced sample: CD4+ T cells sorted from blood. The DNA sequence is as follows: TGTGCCAGCCGAGCCGGGACAGGGGATGAAAAACTGTTTTTT. The encoded protein is CASRAGTGDEKLFF.